This T cell receptor (beta chain) originates from a study of T cell repertoires in cytomegalovirus infection. For the study at large: Recently identified HLA-C-restricted CMV epitopes and well-studied HLA-B-restricted CMV epitopes were used by the study. Public TCR beta signatures indicated both CMV infection and matching HLA type. Study results and caveats: People with CMV and the relevant HLA were identified by cumulative public TCR beta family frequency.

TCRdb independently ran MiXCR on the reads; one entry per CDR3 protein. The table includes around 100,000 distinct CDR3 sequences, under 35% detected once. Germline V CDR1 and CDR2: LNHDA, SQIVND (reference sequence). Losses at the gene ends were 5 bases for V and 3 bases for J; bases not matched to a gene: 9. The CDR3 totals 16 residues. In this sample, this clonotype turned up many times. The antigen is unknown. The receptor comes from a human donor in good health (CMV status not recorded). Some clones in this sample may be carry-over from other donors' samples. This chain joins TRBV19 and TRBJ2-7; 11 bases fit TRBD1. The starting material was CD8+ T cells from cultured PBMCs, obtained from culture after CMV antigen stimulation. CDR3 sequence reads: CASSDEGDRGGYEQYF. Here the CDR3 DNA reads TGTGCCAGTAGTGACGAAGGGGACAGGGGGGGCTACGAGCAGTACTTC.